This entry features one T cell receptor beta chain sequence. Its antigen remains unknown. Libraries were prepared by immunoSEQ multiplex PCR; TCRdb keeps only in-frame clonotypes and omits some of them. The sample comprises approximately 27,000 clones, about 81% of which are singletons, and roughly 5.5% rests with the top ten. V shed 4 bases and J shed 2 bases, with 12 bases lying between them. The CDR3 contains 13 residues. From germline, CDR1 is GTSNPN and CDR2 SVGIG (reference sequence). This specimen comes from a study of T cell repertoires in ileal Crohn's disease. Overall study: Approximately 35% were active smokers at surgery; median disease duration was roughly 7.9 years. Every patient was operated on for stricturing (approximately 60%) or penetrating (39%) complications. Study results and limitations: Every patient over 26.8% clonality showed endoscopic recurrence.

Material: ileal tissue. The sequence was collected from an adult with Crohn's disease. This sequence joins TRBV30 and TRBJ2-7; TRBD1 might be the D (5 bases). Written as DNA, the CDR3 is TGTGCCTGGATGCTAAGGGGAACCTACGAGCAGTACTTC. Translated, it gives CAWMLRGTYEQYF.